Listed here are 25 T cell receptor beta chains from one sample, sequenced in a study of cytomegalovirus exposure and HLA in healthy donors. In the PCR, 60 Vbeta and 13 Jbeta primers were used. TCRdb keeps only in-frame clones here, not all; method: immunoSEQ multiplex PCR. Here the sample spans under 200,000 clones, around 82% being singletons. Sequencing was performed on PBMCs. These receptors were taken from a boy younger than 10 in good health and CMV-seronegative.

The chain combines TRBV10-1 with TRBJ2-1; 13 bases line up with TRBD2. The CDR3 is made up of 15 amino acids. The V segment lost 3 bases and the J segment 7 bases; nucleotides outside the gene matches: 3. Germline V CDR1 and CDR2: WNHNN, SYGVQD (reference sequence). CDR3 DNA sequence: TGCGCCAGCAGTGAAGGGACTAGCGGGAAAAATGAGCAGTTCTTC. Its translation is CASSEGTSGKNEQFF.

The J gene is TRBJ2-7, the V gene TRBV29-1, with D possibly matching TRBD1 (5 bases). V was cut by 0 bases and J by 0 bases, with 9 bases left in between. The CDR3 length is 14 residues. CDR1 and CDR2 from the germline V gene are SQVTM and ANQGSEA. The CDR3 DNA reads TGCAGCGTTGAAGACCGGCAGGGCTCCTACGAGCAGTACTTC. Amino acid sequence: CSVEDRQGSYEQYF.

This clone turned up a few times. This sequence joins TRBV10-1 and TRBJ2-1; weak D call: TRBD1 (6 bases). The germline CDR1 and CDR2 sequences are WNHNN and SYGVQD (reference sequence). The CDR3 length is 16 residues. V lost 6 bases and J lost 6, with 21 bases in between. Here the CDR3 reads CASSYDRDKGGNEQFF. CDR3 DNA sequence: TGCGCCAGCAGCTATGACCGGGACAAGGGTGGCAATGAGCAGTTCTTC.

The V gene is TRBV28, the J gene TRBJ1-1; D call uncertain. The germline V and J ends were trimmed by 5 bases and 6 bases, with 13 bases remaining between them. Germline values: CDR1 MDHEN, CDR2 SYDVKM. The CDR3 covers 13 residues. The CDR3 region is CASSDGNRPEAFF. CDR3 sequence (DNA): TGTGCCAGCAGTGACGGGAATAGGCCTGAAGCTTTCTTT.

The V call is TRBV7-9, the J call TRBJ2-7; TRBD2 aligns across 7 bases. Per the germline V gene, CDR1 is SEHNR and CDR2 is FQNEAQ (reference sequence). The ends lost 4 bases at V and 6 bases at J; junction bases unmatched: 15. The CDR3 length is 16 residues. CDR3 DNA: TGTGCCAGCAGCTCTACCCTTAGCGGGTCCTTTGCCGAGCAGTACTTC. The encoded protein is CASSSTLSGSFAEQYF.

The sample holds one count of this clone. The gene calls are TRBV19 and TRBJ1-5; D is unclear. Germline V gene lookup returns CDR1 LNHDA and CDR2 SQIVND (reference sequence). Trimming cost V 1 base and J 0 bases, with 10 bases left between them. The CDR3 is made up of 16 amino acids. The CDR3 coding sequence is TGTGCCAGTAGTATAGTAGGCCAGGTTAGCAATCAGCCCCAGCATTTT. Amino acids: CASSIVGQVSNQPQHF.

This clone appeared a single time. The gene calls are TRBV2 and TRBJ2-7, with D unclear. This CDR3 contains 13 residues. V dropped 7 bases and J dropped 3 bases, with 13 bases sitting between them. CDR1 is SNHLY and CDR2 is FYNNEI in the germline V gene. CDR3 residues: CASKFEEFYEQYF. The CDR3 coding sequence is TGTGCCAGCAAATTTGAGGAATTCTACGAGCAGTACTTC.

This CDR3 reads CASSPSGLQETQYF. The CDR3 nucleotides are TGTGCCAGCAGTCCTAGCGGGCTCCAAGAGACCCAGTACTTC. J is TRBJ2-5 and V is TRBV6-6; 8 nucleotides align to TRBD2. From germline, CDR1 is MNHNY and CDR2 SVGAGI (reference sequence). V was clipped by 5 bases and J by 1 base; unmatched bases: 3. The CDR3 is 14 amino acids.

The chain uses TRBV5-8 and TRBJ2-3, with D perhaps matching TRBD1 (6 bases). Germline CDR1 reads SGHTS; CDR2 reads YDEGEE. V lost 3 bases, J lost 0 bases, and 11 bases lay in between. The CDR3 contains 15 residues. DNA of the CDR3: TGTGCCAGCAGCTGGGACACGGCTAGCACAGATACGCAGTATTTT. Its translation: CASSWDTASTDTQYF.

The chain has TRBV11-3 and TRBJ1-1; tentative D call: TRBD1 (5 bases). Germline V lookup: CDR1 SGHNT, CDR2 YENEEA. CDR3 size: 14 residues. Trimming left V 3 bases short and J 0 bases short, with 8 bases between. The CDR3 nucleotides are TGTGCCAGCAGCTTTGGACACATGAACACTGAAGCTTTCTTT. Translation: CASSFGHMNTEAFF.

The rearrangement joins TRBV29-1 to TRBJ2-1; the match to TRBD1 covers 7 bases. With V trimmed by 7 bases and J by 6 bases, 9 bases remained unmatched. Germline CDR1 and CDR2: SQVTM and ANQGSEA. The length of the CDR3 is 13 residues. This chain's CDR3 is CSAQGVLSNEQFF. The CDR3 bases are TGCAGCGCCCAGGGGGTTTTGAGCAATGAGCAGTTCTTC.

This sequence joins TRBV7-2 and TRBJ2-4; 9 bases fit TRBD2. Germline CDR1 reads SGHTA; CDR2 reads FQGNSA. This CDR3 region has 16 residues. V was pared by 1 base and J by 7 bases, with 8 bases of the junction left unmatched. DNA of the CDR3: TGTGCCAGCAGCTTAGGGTTTAGCGGGAGTGCGAACATTCAGTACTTC. Its protein product is CASSLGFSGSANIQYF. Combining the CDR3 with reference TRBV7-2 and TRBJ2-4 gives the whole variable domain GAGVSQSPSNKVTEKGKDVELRCDPISGHTALYWYRQSLGQGLEFLIYFQGNSAPDKSGLPSDRFSAERTGGSVSTLTIQRTQQEDSAVYLCASSLGFSGSANIQYFGAGTRLSVL.

The rearrangement links TRBV10-3 to TRBJ2-5; the match to TRBD1 covers 10 bases. This CDR3 is 15 amino acids long. Germline values: CDR1 ENHRY, CDR2 SYGVKD. Unmatched junction bases numbered 8, after V lost 4 bases and J lost 6 bases. The CDR3 spells CAISGDGTGVKTQYF. The DNA for the CDR3 is TGTGCCATCAGTGGCGACGGGACAGGGGTCAAGACCCAGTACTTC.

The V gene is TRBV6-6, the J gene TRBJ2-5; tentative D call: TRBD1 (5 bases). The CDR3 is 14 residues long. Trimming cost V 6 bases and J 1 base, with 12 bases left between them. The V gene's germline CDR1 is MNHNY and CDR2 SVGAGI (reference sequence). The CDR3, as DNA: TGTGCCAGCAGCAGACAGCCGGGCCAAGAGACCCAGTACTTC. Its protein is CASSRQPGQETQYF.

The chain has TRBV6-1 and TRBJ2-3; 7 bases map to TRBD1. Germline assignment: CDR1 MNHNS and CDR2 SASEGT. V was clipped by 8 bases and J by 5 bases; unmatched bases: 4. The CDR3 spans 12 residues. The CDR3 is CASGHRGDTQYF. DNA for the CDR3: TGTGCCAGCGGGCACAGGGGAGATACGCAGTATTTT.

This chain connects TRBV6-5 to TRBJ2-7; no reliable D call. Trimming removed 0 bases at V and 4 bases at J, with 13 bases between. The CDR3 spans 15 residues. Looked up from germline, CDR1 is MNHEY and CDR2 is SVGAGI. The CDR3 DNA is TGTGCCAGCAGTTACTCGTCACTTGGTCCATACGAGCAGTACTTC. Translation gives CASSYSSLGPYEQYF.

The CDR3 here is CASSARLAASTDTQYF. The CDR3 DNA sequence: TGCGCCAGCAGCGCAAGACTAGCGGCCAGCACAGATACGCAGTATTTT. The chain employs TRBV5-1 and TRBJ2-3; 9 bases agree with TRBD2. The CDR3 consists of 16 residues. The germline V gene has CDR1 SGHRS and CDR2 YFSETQ. Trimming cost V 4 bases and J 0 bases; bases outside gene matches: 6.

V and J are TRBV6-5 and TRBJ2-7; 7 bases are a match to TRBD1. J gave up 4 bases and V 2 bases, and 8 bases lay outside the gene matches. In germline, CDR1 is MNHEY, CDR2 SVGAGI. This CDR3 is built from 15 residues. This CDR3 reads CASSYLETGWYEQYF. The CDR3 DNA reads as TGTGCCAGCAGTTACCTAGAGACAGGGTGGTACGAGCAGTACTTC.

This CDR3 is CASSWAGTGGRTDTQYF. CDR3 sequence (DNA): TGCGCCAGCAGCTGGGCCGGGACAGGGGGCAGAACAGATACGCAGTATTTT. The genes are TRBV5-1 and TRBJ2-3, with TRBD1 identical over 12 bases. Germline assignment: CDR1 SGHRS and CDR2 YFSETQ. With V trimmed by 3 bases and J by 3 bases, 8 bases remained unmatched. This CDR3 has 17 residues.

The V call is TRBV7-9, the J call TRBJ2-5, with TRBD1 matching 9 bases. The CDR3 runs to 14 residues. In germline, CDR1 is SEHNR, CDR2 FQNEAQ (reference sequence). Trimming at V came to 5 bases and at J to 5 bases, leaving 6 bases not matched to a gene. In DNA form, the CDR3 reads TGTGCCAGCAGCCCGGGACAGGGCAGGGAGACCCAGTACTTC. Protein sequence: CASSPGQGRETQYF.

This clone was observed a handful of times. V and J are TRBV28 and TRBJ2-3; D perhaps matches TRBD2 (5 bases). The CDR3 has 13 residues. CDR1 and CDR2 (germline): MDHEN, SYDVKM. V was clipped by 8 bases and J by 9 bases, with 18 bases between them. Here the CDR3 reads CASGIPTRGTQYF. The CDR3 DNA reads as TGTGCCAGCGGGATACCTACTAGAGGAACGCAGTATTTT.

This sequence joins TRBV30 and TRBJ2-5; perhaps TRBD2 as D (5 bases). This CDR3 region has 16 residues. Germline CDR1 GTSNPN, CDR2 SVGIG (reference sequence). The ends were cut back, 6 bases at V and 0 bases at J, with 20 bases in the middle. CDR3 sequence: CACKAGNSLYQETQYF. The CDR3 DNA reads TGTGCCTGTAAGGCCGGGAACAGTTTGTACCAAGAGACCCAGTACTTC.

The gene calls are TRBV4-1 and TRBJ2-3, with a possible D match to TRBD2 (5 bases). This CDR3 comprises 16 residues. The V gene's germline CDR1 is MGHRA and CDR2 YSYEKL. Trimming removed 4 bases at V and 0 bases at J, with 14 bases between. This CDR3 is CASSLPRSGSTDTQYF. In DNA, the CDR3 is TGCGCCAGCAGCCTCCCTCGCAGCGGAAGCACAGATACGCAGTATTTT.

The DNA for the CDR3 is TGTGCCAGCAGCCCACAGGGGAATTTGGTCCACGAGCAGTACTTC. As protein: CASSPQGNLVHEQYF. The gene calls are TRBV27 and TRBJ2-7; 7 bases are a match to TRBD1. The CDR3 length is 15 residues. J lost 5 bases, V lost 6 bases, and 13 bases had no gene match. From germline, CDR1 is MNHEY and CDR2 SMNVEV (reference sequence).

As concerns this clone: The junction departs from the called germline gene at one end, perhaps through a read error. This chain's CDR3 is CASRRQGQAQHF. The CDR3 DNA sequence: TGTGCCAGCAGGCGCCAAGGTCAGGCCCAGCATTTT. This rearrangement joins TRBV6-5 to TRBJ1-5, with unresolved D. CDR3 size: 12 residues. Looked up from germline, CDR1 is MNHEY and CDR2 is SVGAGI.